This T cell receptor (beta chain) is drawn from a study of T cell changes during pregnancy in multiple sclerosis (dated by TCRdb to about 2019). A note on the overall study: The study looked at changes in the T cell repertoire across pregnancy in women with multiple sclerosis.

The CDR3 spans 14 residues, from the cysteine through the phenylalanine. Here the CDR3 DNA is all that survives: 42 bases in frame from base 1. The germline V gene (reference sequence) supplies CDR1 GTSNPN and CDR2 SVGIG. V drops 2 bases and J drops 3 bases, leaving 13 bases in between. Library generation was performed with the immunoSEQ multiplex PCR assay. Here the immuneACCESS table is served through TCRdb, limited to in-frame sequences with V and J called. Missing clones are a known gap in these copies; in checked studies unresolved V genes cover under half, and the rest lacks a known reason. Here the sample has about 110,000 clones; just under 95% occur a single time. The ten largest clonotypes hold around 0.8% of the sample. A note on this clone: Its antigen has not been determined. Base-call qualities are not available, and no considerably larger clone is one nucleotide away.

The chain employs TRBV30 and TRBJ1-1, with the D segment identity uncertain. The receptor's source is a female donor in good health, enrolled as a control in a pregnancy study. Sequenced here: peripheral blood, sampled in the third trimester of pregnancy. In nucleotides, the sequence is TGTGCCTGGAGTTCCTCGCCTGAGCACACTGAAGCTTTCTTT. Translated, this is CAWSSSPEHTEAFF.